These 13 T cell receptor beta chains share one sample of origin, sequenced in a study of blood T cell repertoires in COVID-19. Only in-frame clones appear in the TCRdb table, and some are missing; sequencing was by immunoSEQ multiplex PCR. The sample shows 50,000 to 65,000 clones, about 86% of them seen only once. The sequenced material came from peripheral blood. The receptors come from a human donor in a cohort sampled during active COVID-19.

CDR3 protein: CASTLSGAREQFF. The DNA for the CDR3 is TGTGCCAGCACCCTAAGCGGCGCCCGTGAGCAGTTCTTC. The chain links TRBV6-6 to TRBJ2-1; a weak D match, TRBD2 (5 bases). The germline V and J ends were trimmed by 7 bases and 9 bases, with 16 bases remaining between them. This CDR3 has 13 residues. The germline gives CDR1 MNHNY, CDR2 SVGAGI (reference sequence).

The chain has TRBV7-9 and TRBJ2-7, with a weak D call TRBD2 (5 bases). Trimming stripped 5 bases from V and 2 bases from J, with 10 bases between. This CDR3 is 13 amino acids long. From germline, CDR1 is SEHNR and CDR2 FQNEAQ (reference sequence). CDR3 sequence: CASSLTTTYEQYF. The CDR3 region has the DNA TGTGCCAGCAGCCTGACTACTACCTACGAGCAGTACTTC.

The rearrangement joins TRBV7-6 to TRBJ2-7; 12 nucleotides align to TRBD2. J lost 6 bases, V lost 5 bases, and 5 bases had no gene match. The germline gives CDR1 SGHVS, CDR2 FNYEAQ. The length of the CDR3 is 14 residues. CDR3 protein: CASSPSGRGSEQYF. The CDR3 nucleotides are TGTGCCAGCAGCCCTAGCGGGAGGGGGTCCGAGCAGTACTTC.

The J gene is TRBJ1-1, the V gene TRBV27, with TRBD1 matching over 11 bases. Germline V gene sequence: CDR1 MNHEY, CDR2 SMNVEV (reference sequence). The CDR3 totals 17 residues. V lost 5 bases, J lost 1 base, and 9 bases stayed unmatched. The CDR3 DNA reads TGTGCCAGCAGTCAATGGACAGGGGGCTCTGGGAACACTGAAGCTTTCTTT. Protein: CASSQWTGGSGNTEAFF.

CDR3: CASRLAGGREQYF. The CDR3 DNA follows: TGTGCCAGCAGACTAGCGGGAGGGCGCGAGCAGTACTTC. The rearrangement joins TRBV19 to TRBJ2-7; 14 nucleotides line up with TRBD2. The germline V gene encodes CDR1 LNHDA and CDR2 SQIVND (reference sequence). With V trimmed by 9 bases and J by 6 bases, 4 bases remained unmatched. The CDR3 runs 13 residues.

CDR3: CASSPTPRTQETQYF. The CDR3 DNA follows: TGTGCCAGCAGCCCAACCCCCCGGACTCAAGAGACCCAGTACTTC. The gene calls are TRBV9 and TRBJ2-5; maybe TRBD2 (5 bases). Germline-derived CDR1 and CDR2 are SGDLS and YYNGEE. V was cut by 4 bases and J by 2 bases, with 15 bases left in between. The CDR3 consists of 15 residues.

This rearrangement joins TRBV6-5 to TRBJ2-7, with 7 bases aligning to TRBD1. The CDR3 has 14 amino acids. Per germline, CDR1 MNHEY and CDR2 SVGAGI. The ends lost 2 bases at V and 1 base at J; junction bases unmatched: 2. The CDR3 nucleotides are TGTGCCAGCAGTTACGACAGGGTGTCCTACGAGCAGTACTTC. The encoded protein is CASSYDRVSYEQYF.

This clone was detected only a few times. J is TRBJ1-1 and V is TRBV10-2; D is unclear. Germline V CDR1 and CDR2: WSHSY, SAAADI. The V and J ends lost 2 bases and 3 bases respectively, with 13 bases between them. The CDR3 is 15 residues long. CDR3 sequence reads: CASSELAGRHTEAFF. For the CDR3, the DNA is TGCGCCAGCAGTGAGCTGGCAGGCCGACACACTGAAGCTTTCTTT.

The chain has TRBV6-5 and TRBJ2-3; 8 bases are a match to TRBD2. V lost 4 bases, J lost 9 bases, and 9 bases stayed unmatched. This CDR3 comprises 14 residues. The germline CDR1 and CDR2 sequences are MNHEY and SVGAGI. The CDR3 nucleotides are TGTGCCAGCAGTTCCCCGGGAGGGTTGCGAACGCAGTATTTT. Its translation is CASSSPGGLRTQYF.

V is TRBV9 and J is TRBJ2-3, with D perhaps matching TRBD1 (5 bases). The CDR3 length is 14 residues. Trimming took 5 bases from V and 5 from J, leaving 15 bases between them. Germline assignment: CDR1 SGDLS and CDR2 YYNGEE. The CDR3 bases are TGTGCCAGCAGAAGGGGCAGCTCGGAAGATACGCAGTATTTT. Its translation: CASRRGSSEDTQYF.

This chain connects TRBV6-4 to TRBJ2-2; the match to TRBD2 covers 9 bases. The CDR3 spans 14 residues. The junction had 5 bases not matched to a gene; V was cut back by 6 bases and J by 6 bases. Germline-derived CDR1 and CDR2 are MRHNA and SNTAGT. CDR3 bases: TGTGCCAGCAGACCCCTAGCGGGACCCGGGGAGCTGTTTTTT. Translated, it gives CASRPLAGPGELFF.

The chain uses TRBV6-6 and TRBJ2-7, with 8 bases fitting TRBD2. V was pared by 2 bases and J by 0 bases, with 0 bases of the junction left unmatched. The CDR3 sequence is 14 residues long. Per germline, CDR1 MNHNY and CDR2 SVGAGI (reference sequence). CDR3: CASSYGTSSYEQYF. CDR3 DNA sequence: TGTGCCAGCAGTTACGGGACTAGCTCCTACGAGCAGTACTTC.

The chain recombines TRBV5-4 with TRBJ2-7, with 8 bases aligning to TRBD1. CDR1 and CDR2 from the germline V gene are SGHNT and YYREEE (reference sequence). CDR3 size: 14 residues. V lost 0 bases to trimming and J lost 7 bases; unmatched junction nucleotides: 6. For the CDR3, the DNA is TGTGCCAGCAGCTTGGTGGGACAGGTCAGTGAGCAGTACTTC. Its protein is CASSLVGQVSEQYF.